This T cell receptor (beta chain) was recorded in a study of post-analysis software for immune sequencing data. The V and J ends lost 2 bases and 4 bases respectively, with 14 bases between them. The CDR3 loop spans 15 amino acids. Germline V CDR1 and CDR2: SGHRS, YFSETQ. As concerns this clonotype: Its target is not known.

TCR beta cDNA libraries had unique molecular identifiers. TCRdb reprocessed the PCR reads via MiXCR and lists one record per CDR3 protein. Of 450,000 to 700,000 distinct CDR3 sequences in the sample, around 47% were seen once. Study outcomes and limitations: There were roughly 5 TRBV segments more frequent in patients than controls, and TRBV5-6, TRBV5-1 and TRBV20-1 were among them.

This rearrangement joins TRBV5-1 to TRBJ2-3; perhaps D is TRBD1 or TRBD2 (5 bases each). What was sequenced was blood. The source of this sequence is a girl under 18 with multiple sclerosis. CDR3 sequence reads: CASSFDGTGSDTQYF. Here the CDR3 DNA reads TGCGCCAGCAGCTTTGACGGGACGGGATCAGATACGCAGTATTTT. The full variable domain, rest sourced from reference TRBV5-1 and TRBJ2-3, is KAGVTQTPRYLIKTRGQQVTLSCSPISGHRSVSWYQQTPGQGLQFLFEYFSETQRNKGNFPGRFSGRQFSNSRSEMNVSTLELGDSALYLCASSFDGTGSDTQYFGPGTRLTVL.